The clone carrying this T cell receptor (beta chain) was picked up a small number of times. Its antigen is still unknown. This sample was taken from a study of T cells after yellow fever vaccination. Study-wide findings and caveats: Reappearance after the booster was seen for most primary-vaccination clones, at 95% to 96% CD4 and about 90% CD8.

A universal primer site and UMIs were added as TCR cDNA was made by 5'RACE template switching. TCRdb ran MiXCR on the 5' RACE reads and lists one entry per CDR3 protein. The table has just under 600,000 distinct CDR3 sequences, 13% seen once. Germline loops: CDR1 DFQATT, CDR2 SNEGSKA (reference sequence). The CDR3 extends over 15 amino acids. This TCR was recovered from a man in his thirties or forties who received the YFV17D yellow fever vaccine. Sequencing was performed on PBMCs, taken on the day of the yellow fever booster vaccination. The gene calls are TRBV20-1 and TRBJ1-1, with TRBD1 identical over 7 bases. CDR3 nucleotides: TGCAGCCTCTCCCCGGCAAACAGGGGTAACACTGAAGCTTTCTTT. It encodes CSLSPANRGNTEAFF.